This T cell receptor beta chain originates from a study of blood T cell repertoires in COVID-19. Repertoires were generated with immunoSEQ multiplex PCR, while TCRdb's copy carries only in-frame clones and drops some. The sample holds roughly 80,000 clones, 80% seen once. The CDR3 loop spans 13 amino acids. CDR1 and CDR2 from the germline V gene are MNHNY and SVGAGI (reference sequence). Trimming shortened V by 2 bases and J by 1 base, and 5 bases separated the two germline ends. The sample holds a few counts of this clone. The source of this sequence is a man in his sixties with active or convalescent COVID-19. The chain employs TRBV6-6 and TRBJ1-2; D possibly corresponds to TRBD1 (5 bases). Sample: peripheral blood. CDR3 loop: CASSYDSNYGYTF. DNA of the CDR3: TGTGCCAGCAGTTACGACAGTAACTATGGCTACACCTTC.